Below, 23 T cell receptor beta chains from the same sample are listed, as sequenced in a study of blood T cell repertoires in COVID-19 (dated by TCRdb to 2020 to 2021). Library prep was done by the immunoSEQ multiplex PCR assay. This immuneACCESS table, as held by TCRdb, lists in-frame sequences with V and J called but not all clones. Of the missing ones, under half trace to an unresolved V gene in checked studies; the others have no known cause. The sample table shows around 300,000 clones, and approximately 90% are seen once. The ten largest clonotypes hold less than 2.5% of the sample. The specimen was PBMCs or T cells enriched from blood (not recorded which). Receptors originate from a young woman who had recovered from COVID-19.

V gene TRBV19 combines with J gene TRBJ2-5; 8 positions match TRBD1. This CDR3 contains 18 residues. Germline trimming cut 6 bases from V and 2 bases from J; bases unmatched to any gene: 17. Looked up from germline, CDR1 is LNHDA and CDR2 is SQIVND (reference sequence). CDR3 sequence reads: CASRAKQRTGTIQETQYF. For the CDR3, the DNA is TGTGCCAGTAGGGCCAAGCAAAGGACAGGGACCATTCAAGAGACCCAGTACTTC.

The CDR3 region has the DNA TGCAGTGCTCACAAGGGGTACGAGCAGTACTTC. Translated: CSAHKGYEQYF. The chain recombines TRBV20-1 with TRBJ2-7, with D tentatively TRBD1 (5 bases). This CDR3 has 11 residues. Germline CDR1 reads DFQATT; CDR2 reads SNEGSKA (reference sequence). Trimming removed 5 bases at V and 4 bases at J, with 9 bases between.

This clone was detected once. This sequence joins TRBV6-5 and TRBJ1-5; tentatively, D is TRBD1 (6 bases). Germline V gene sequence: CDR1 MNHEY, CDR2 SVGAGI. Trimming stripped 6 bases from V and 0 bases from J, with 12 bases between. CDR3 length: 15 amino acids. The CDR3 sequence: CASSPNRDSNQPQHF. The CDR3 nucleotides are TGTGCCAGCAGCCCAAACAGGGATAGCAATCAGCCCCAGCATTTT.

The V call is TRBV7-6, the J call TRBJ2-2; 11 bases line up with TRBD1. CDR1 and CDR2 from the germline V gene are SGHVS and FNYEAQ. CDR3 size: 19 residues. V lost 4 bases, J lost 0 bases, and 10 bases stayed unmatched. CDR3 protein: CASSSTIVDRGPNTGELFF. The CDR3 nucleotides read TGTGCCAGCAGCTCAACTATAGTGGACAGGGGGCCGAACACCGGGGAGCTGTTTTTT. The complete variable domain, with remaining parts taken from reference TRBV7-6 and TRBJ2-2, reads GAGVSQSPRYKVTKRGQDVALRCDPISGHVSLYWYRQALGQGPEFLTYFNYEAQQDKSGLPNDRFSAERPEGSISTLTIQRTEQRDSAMYRCASSSTIVDRGPNTGELFFGEGSRLTVL.

The rearrangement uses TRBV11-3 and TRBJ2-3; 7 positions agree with TRBD1. The CDR3 sequence is 15 residues long. Per the germline V gene, CDR1 is SGHNT and CDR2 is YENEEA. V trimming: 2 bases; J trimming: 2 bases; junction bases outside the gene matches: 4. The CDR3 region has the DNA TGTGCCAGCAGCTTACAGGGGGAGATCACAGATACGCAGTATTTT. Residues: CASSLQGEITDTQYF.

This clone was detected once. This sequence joins TRBV10-3 and TRBJ2-1, with 8 nucleotides matching TRBD2. This CDR3 region has 17 residues. Looked up from germline, CDR1 is ENHRY and CDR2 is SYGVKD. The J segment lost 1 base and the V segment lost 2 bases, leaving 7 bases of the junction unmatched. CDR3 DNA sequence: TGTGCCATCAGTGAGACCCTAGCGGGTGTTTCCTACAATGAGCAGTTCTTC. As protein: CAISETLAGVSYNEQFF.

The J gene is TRBJ2-3, the V gene TRBV5-6; TRBD1 matches 9 bases. V lost 4 bases and J lost 3; bases outside the gene matches: 9. CDR3 length: 16 residues. CDR1 is SGHDT, CDR2 YYEEEE, per germline. The CDR3 DNA follows: TGTGCCAGCAGCGATCGACAGGGGGAAAAGACAGATACGCAGTATTTT. Protein: CASSDRQGEKTDTQYF. The whole variable domain, filled in from reference TRBV5-6 and TRBJ2-3, reads DAGVTQSPTHLIKTRGQQVTLRCSPKSGHDTVSWYQQALGQGPQFIFQYYEEEERQRGNFPDRFSGHQFPNYSSELNVNALLLGDSALYLCASSDRQGEKTDTQYFGPGTRLTVL.

The chain is built from TRBV7-6 and TRBJ1-1; TRBD1 might be the D (6 bases). The V end lost 2 bases, the J end lost 4 bases, and 14 bases lay between the germline ends. This CDR3 spans 15 amino acids. Per the germline V gene, CDR1 is SGHVS and CDR2 is FNYEAQ. The CDR3 region has the DNA TGTGCCAGCAGCTTACCAGCAATACAGGGCACTGAAGCTTTCTTT. Residues: CASSLPAIQGTEAFF. The complete variable domain, with remaining parts taken from reference TRBV7-6 and TRBJ1-1, reads GAGVSQSPRYKVTKRGQDVALRCDPISGHVSLYWYRQALGQGPEFLTYFNYEAQQDKSGLPNDRFSAERPEGSISTLTIQRTEQRDSAMYRCASSLPAIQGTEAFFGQGTRLTVV.

This rearrangement joins TRBV28 to TRBJ2-1; the D gene is possibly TRBD2 (6 bases). Between the trimmed V and J ends, which lost 2 bases and 10 bases, there was a span of 21 bases. CDR3 size: 16 residues. Germline lookup yields CDR1 MDHEN and CDR2 SYDVKM. The CDR3 sequence is CASSLMGLSIGGEQFF. The DNA of the CDR3 is TGTGCCAGCAGTTTAATGGGGCTATCGATTGGGGGGGAGCAGTTCTTC.

The rearrangement joins TRBV6-1 to TRBJ2-7; a weak D match, TRBD1 (6 bases). The length of the CDR3 is 13 residues. V lost 3 bases and J 3 bases, leaving 9 bases between the germline ends. Germline-derived CDR1 and CDR2 are MNHNS and SASEGT. The CDR3 region has the DNA TGTGCCAGCAGTGAGCAACAGGGCTACGAGCAGTACTTC. Translation: CASSEQQGYEQYF.

This chain connects TRBV24-1 to TRBJ1-3; 7 bases fit TRBD1. J lost 0 bases, V lost 3 bases, and 7 bases had no gene match. The germline CDR1 and CDR2 sequences are KGHDR and SFDVKD. The CDR3 is 17 residues long. CDR3 region: CATSDRQGQSSGNTIYF. The CDR3 DNA reads as TGTGCCACCAGTGATCGCCAGGGACAGTCCTCTGGAAACACCATATATTTT.

This sequence joins TRBV27 and TRBJ1-2; maybe TRBD1 (5 bases). Trimming shortened V by 5 bases and J by 4 bases, and 20 bases separated the two germline ends. The CDR3 has 16 amino acids. Per germline, CDR1 MNHEY and CDR2 SMNVEV (reference sequence). The CDR3 DNA reads TGTGCCAGCAGTCCCGCATCCGGGGGGATTAGCTATGGCTACACCTTC. As protein: CASSPASGGISYGYTF.

V gene TRBV28 combines with J gene TRBJ1-2; TRBD1 is a possible D gene (5 bases). Between the trimmed V and J ends, which lost 6 bases and 5 bases, there was a span of 22 bases. The germline V gene encodes CDR1 MDHEN and CDR2 SYDVKM. The CDR3 extends over 16 amino acids. As DNA, the CDR3 is TGTGCCAGCAGGGGAACCCCGAGACAGTTTTATTATGGCTACACCTTC. It specifies CASRGTPRQFYYGYTF.

The V call is TRBV5-1, the J call TRBJ2-3; tentative D call: TRBD2 (6 bases). This CDR3 region has 17 residues. Trimming took off 0 bases at V and 2 bases at J, with 16 bases between the two ends. CDR1 is SGHRS, CDR2 YFSETQ, per germline. The CDR3: CASSLAVSGVITDTQYF. The CDR3, as DNA: TGCGCCAGCAGCTTGGCCGTATCGGGGGTGATCACAGATACGCAGTATTTT.

The genes are TRBV10-3 and TRBJ2-1; 7 nucleotides match TRBD1. Germline CDR1 ENHRY, CDR2 SYGVKD. With V trimmed by 10 bases and J by 4 bases, 13 bases remained unmatched. The CDR3 runs to 15 residues. For the CDR3, the DNA is TGTGCCAGCCATCCGGGCAGGGGGAGTTACAATGAGCAGTTCTTC. This translates into CASHPGRGSYNEQFF.

The J gene is TRBJ2-4, the V gene TRBV10-3; 7 nucleotides agree with TRBD1. The CDR3 loop spans 14 amino acids. CDR1 is ENHRY, CDR2 SYGVKD, per germline. The V and J ends lost 0 bases and 13 bases, in that order; junction bases with no gene match: 9. CDR3 in amino acids: CAISESGQEALQYF. The CDR3 DNA reads as TGTGCCATCAGTGAGTCCGGACAGGAGGCTTTGCAGTACTTC.

The CDR3 here is CASRGAEAGNQPQHF. The CDR3 bases are TGTGCCAGTAGGGGGGCCGAAGCCGGCAATCAGCCCCAGCATTTT. This chain joins TRBV19 and TRBJ1-5; a possible D gene is TRBD1 (6 bases). The CDR3 spans 15 residues. The germline V gene encodes CDR1 LNHDA and CDR2 SQIVND (reference sequence). The V end was cut by 6 bases, the J end by 2 bases, with 14 bases between.

This chain links TRBV4-1 with TRBJ2-7; D not resolved. Germline CDR1 and CDR2: MGHRA and YSYEKL. Between the trimmed V and J ends, which lost 0 bases and 3 bases, there was a span of 15 bases. This CDR3 has 16 residues. The CDR3 spells CASSQDLSQAVYEQYF. CDR3 coding DNA: TGCGCCAGCAGCCAAGATCTTTCGCAGGCAGTCTACGAGCAGTACTTC.

The chain employs TRBV5-8 and TRBJ2-5, with D maybe TRBD1 (5 bases). This CDR3 is 14 amino acids long. The V end lost 5 bases, the J end lost 1 base, and 12 bases lay between the germline ends. Germline V gene data show CDR1 as SGHTS and CDR2 as YDEGEE. CDR3 in amino acids: CASRPWTSQETQYF. As DNA, the CDR3 is TGTGCCAGCAGACCCTGGACAAGCCAAGAGACCCAGTACTTC.

V gene TRBV6-6 combines with J gene TRBJ2-7; D is perhaps TRBD1 (6 bases). CDR3 length: 14 residues. V shed 6 bases and J shed 7 bases, with 19 bases lying between them. Germline CDR1 and CDR2: MNHNY and SVGAGI (reference sequence). CDR3 residues: CASRQTRGFGEQYF. The CDR3 nucleotides are TGTGCCAGCAGACAAACCAGGGGTTTTGGTGAGCAGTACTTC.

The rearrangement uses TRBV27 and TRBJ2-1, with 14 nucleotides matching TRBD2. The junction had 7 bases not matched to a gene; V was cut back by 3 bases and J by 9 bases. The CDR3 totals 16 residues. The germline V gene encodes CDR1 MNHEY and CDR2 SMNVEV (reference sequence). In DNA form, the CDR3 reads TGTGCCAGCAGTTTTGGACTAGCGGGGGGCCCCTCTGAGCAGTTCTTC. This codes for CASSFGLAGGPSEQFF.

The rearrangement joins TRBV10-1 to TRBJ1-1, with a weak D call TRBD1 (6 bases). The V and J ends lost 6 bases and 5 bases respectively, with 22 bases between them. This CDR3 region has 16 residues. From germline, CDR1 is WNHNN and CDR2 SYGVQD (reference sequence). CDR3 residues: CASSDRNGQRNTEAFF. CDR3 sequence (DNA): TGCGCCAGCAGCGACAGGAATGGGCAGAGAAATACTGAAGCTTTCTTT.

The chain joins TRBV7-9 to TRBJ1-2; TRBD1 matches at 7 bases. V trimming: 4 bases; J trimming: 4 bases; junction bases outside the gene matches: 9. CDR1 is SEHNR and CDR2 is FQNEAQ in the germline V gene (reference sequence). The CDR3 has 15 residues. The CDR3 sequence is CASSSPTGMGYGYTF. Here the CDR3 DNA reads TGTGCCAGCAGCTCCCCGACAGGGATGGGCTATGGCTACACCTTC.